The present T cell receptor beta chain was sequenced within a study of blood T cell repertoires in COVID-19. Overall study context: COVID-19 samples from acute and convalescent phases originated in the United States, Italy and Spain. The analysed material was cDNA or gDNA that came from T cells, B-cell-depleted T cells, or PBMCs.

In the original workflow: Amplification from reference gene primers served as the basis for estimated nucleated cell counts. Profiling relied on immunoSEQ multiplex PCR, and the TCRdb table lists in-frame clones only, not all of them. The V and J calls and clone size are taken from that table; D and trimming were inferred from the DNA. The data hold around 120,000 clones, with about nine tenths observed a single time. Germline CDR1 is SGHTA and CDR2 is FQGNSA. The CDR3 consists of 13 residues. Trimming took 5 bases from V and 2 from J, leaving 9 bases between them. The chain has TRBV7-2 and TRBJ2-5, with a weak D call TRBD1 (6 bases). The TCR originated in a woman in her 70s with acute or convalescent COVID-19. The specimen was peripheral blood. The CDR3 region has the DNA TGTGCCAGCAGCCGACAGGATCAAGAGACCCAGTACTTC. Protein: CASSRQDQETQYF.